Sequencing of this TCR beta chain was carried out in a study of response to subunit inactivated influenza vaccine. The germline V gene has CDR1 SQVTM and CDR2 ANQGSEA. The length of the CDR3 is 12 residues. Trimming cost V 4 bases and J 7 bases, with 11 bases left between them. One entry per CDR3 protein results from TCRdb running MiXCR on the RT-PCR reads. The sample records 500,000 to 550,000 distinct CDR3 sequences, approximately 7.7% being singletons. The sample was PBMCs from blood, taken less than 30 months after vaccination. This chain links TRBV29-1 with TRBJ2-1; D gene ambiguous. This sequence was found in a man between 50 and 69 years old who received an inactivated influenza vaccine. DNA of the CDR3: TGCAGCGTTGCCCTGACTCGTAATGAGCAGTTCTTC. The encoded protein is CSVALTRNEQFF.